This T cell receptor (beta chain) originates from a study of sequential checkpoint blockade in melanoma. Indicated treatment: randomized to nivolumab then ipilimumab (arm A) or the reverse (arm B). DNA-damaging chemotherapy had not been given to any patient beforehand. From thawed PBMCs, live CD3+CD8+ cells negative for CD19 and CD56 were sorted. TCRdb's copy holds only in-frame clones and misses some; the assay was immunoSEQ multiplex PCR. Of under 9,500 clones listed, around 60% are singletons. The specimen was CD8+ T cells sorted from blood (inferred from file names), collected from a patient given nivolumab and ipilimumab in sequence. The TCR comes from a human donor with melanoma.

CDR3 region: CASSVQGFHEQYF. CDR3 in DNA: TGTGCCAGCAGCGTGCAGGGGTTCCACGAGCAGTACTTC. This chain links TRBV9 with TRBJ2-7; D may be TRBD1 (6 bases). The CDR3 is 13 residues long. Trimming removed 2 bases at V and 5 bases at J, with 11 bases between. CDR1 and CDR2 from the germline V gene are SGDLS and YYNGEE.